This is a list of T cell receptor beta chains from one sample in a study of T cell clonotyping in hematopoietic cell transplantation. Assay used: immunoSEQ multiplex PCR; TCRdb lists only in-frame clones, some missing. This table has roughly 40,000 clones, 90% to 95% appearing once. The sample taken for sequencing was peripheral blood mononuclear cells. These receptors originate from a woman in her fifties or sixties in good health. Some clones in this sample may be carry-over from other donors' samples. Each CDR3 is given with its conserved first and last residue. D genes are given only for firm matches. Size values are once, few and many counts, or a class for expanded clones, and some rows have none.

cdr3_length: 14
clone_size: .
v_call: TRBV11-2
d_call: TRBD1
j_call: TRBJ1-2
cdr3_nt: TGTGCCAGCAGCCGCGGGGCAGGGGGCGATGGCTACACCTTC
cdr3_aa: CASSRGAGGDGYTF

cdr3_length: 14
clone_size: .
v_call: TRBV7-2
d_call: .
j_call: TRBJ1-3
cdr3_nt: TGTGCCAGCAGCCAAGTAGGCTCTGGAAACACCATATATTTT
cdr3_aa: CASSQVGSGNTIYF

cdr3_length: 16
clone_size: .
v_call: TRBV9
d_call: TRBD2
j_call: TRBJ2-2
cdr3_nt: TGTGCCAGCAGCGTAACTGGGGGGGGTGGTACCGGGGAGCTGTTTTTT
cdr3_aa: CASSVTGGGGTGELFF

cdr3_length: 13
clone_size: .
v_call: TRBV11-3
d_call: .
j_call: TRBJ1-1
cdr3_nt: TGTGCCAGCAGCAAGGGCGGGGGGACTGAAGCTTTCTTT
cdr3_aa: CASSKGGGTEAFF

cdr3_length: 15
clone_size: .
v_call: TRBV6-5
d_call: TRBD1
j_call: TRBJ2-2
cdr3_nt: TGTGCCAGCAGGGGGACAGGACCGAACACCGGGGAGCTGTTTTTT
cdr3_aa: CASRGTGPNTGELFF

cdr3_length: 14
clone_size: .
v_call: TRBV4-3
d_call: .
j_call: TRBJ2-7
cdr3_nt: TGCGCCAGCAGCCAACAGGTTAGCTCCTACGAGCAGTACTTC
cdr3_aa: CASSQQVSSYEQYF

cdr3_length: 14
clone_size: .
v_call: TRBV5-4
d_call: .
j_call: TRBJ2-7
cdr3_nt: TGTGCCAGCAGCTTCATGGGGGTTTCCTACGAGCAGTACTTC
cdr3_aa: CASSFMGVSYEQYF

cdr3_length: 13
clone_size: .
v_call: TRBV5-8
d_call: .
j_call: TRBJ1-6
cdr3_nt: TGTGCCAGCAGCTTGCGACTGAATTCACCCCTCCACTTT
cdr3_aa: CASSLRLNSPLHF

cdr3_length: 16
clone_size: .
v_call: TRBV5-4
d_call: .
j_call: TRBJ1-1
cdr3_nt: TGTGCCAGCAGCTTGAACTTCTGGACAGCGAACACTGAAGCTTTCTTT
cdr3_aa: CASSLNFWTANTEAFF

cdr3_length: 14
clone_size: .
v_call: TRBV5-1
d_call: .
j_call: TRBJ1-1
cdr3_nt: TGCGCCAGCAGCTTTAGGACAGAGAACACTGAAGCTTTCTTT
cdr3_aa: CASSFRTENTEAFF

cdr3_length: 15
clone_size: once
v_call: TRBV7-9
d_call: TRBD1
j_call: TRBJ1-2
cdr3_nt: TGTGCCAGCAGCCCGTGGACAGGGGCGACTGATGGCTACACCTTC
cdr3_aa: CASSPWTGATDGYTF

cdr3_length: 13
clone_size: once
v_call: TRBV28
d_call: .
j_call: TRBJ1-1
cdr3_nt: TGTGCCAGCAGTTTTCCGGGGAACACTGAAGCTTTCTTT
cdr3_aa: CASSFPGNTEAFF

cdr3_length: 13
clone_size: .
v_call: TRBV5-1
d_call: .
j_call: TRBJ2-1
cdr3_nt: TGCGCCAGCAGCTCACCAGGGTACAATGAGCAGTTCTTC
cdr3_aa: CASSSPGYNEQFF

cdr3_length: 16
clone_size: .
v_call: TRBV5-5
d_call: TRBD1
j_call: TRBJ2-2
cdr3_nt: TGTGCCAGCAGCTTGGGAGGGACAGTGAACACCGGGGAGCTGTTTTTT
cdr3_aa: CASSLGGTVNTGELFF

cdr3_length: 16
clone_size: .
v_call: TRBV30
d_call: .
j_call: TRBJ1-1
cdr3_nt: TGTGCCTCTACGGGGCCAGAGGCGTACCGCTACACTGAAGCTTTCTTT
cdr3_aa: CASTGPEAYRYTEAFF

cdr3_length: 14
clone_size: .
v_call: TRBV7-2
d_call: .
j_call: TRBJ2-3
cdr3_nt: TGTGCCAGCAGCTTCCCAACTAGCACAGATACGCAGTATTTT
cdr3_aa: CASSFPTSTDTQYF

cdr3_length: 14
clone_size: .
v_call: TRBV5-1
d_call: .
j_call: TRBJ2-2
cdr3_nt: TGCGCCAGCACTTCTTCAGGGGCGGGCGGGGAGCTGTTTTTT
cdr3_aa: CASTSSGAGGELFF

cdr3_length: 21
clone_size: .
v_call: TRBV19
d_call: .
j_call: TRBJ2-6
cdr3_nt: TGTGCCAGTAGTATAATCATTTTTCTGGGCAGGTCGCTAAAATCGGCCAACGTCCTGACTTTC
cdr3_aa: CASSIIIFLGRSLKSANVLTF

cdr3_length: 15
clone_size: .
v_call: TRBV28
d_call: TRBD1
j_call: TRBJ2-5
cdr3_nt: TGTGCCAGCAGTCTCCCCGCGACAGGGACGGAGACCCAGTACTTC
cdr3_aa: CASSLPATGTETQYF

cdr3_length: 14
clone_size: .
v_call: TRBV19
d_call: .
j_call: TRBJ1-1
cdr3_nt: TGTGCCAGTACCCTCGGGCAGATAGAGACTGAAGCTTTCTTT
cdr3_aa: CASTLGQIETEAFF

cdr3_length: 13
clone_size: .
v_call: TRBV5-1
d_call: .
j_call: TRBJ2-7
cdr3_nt: TGCGCCAGCAGTTCGGAAGCCTCCTACGAGCAGTACTTC
cdr3_aa: CASSSEASYEQYF

cdr3_length: 13
clone_size: .
v_call: TRBV2
d_call: .
j_call: TRBJ1-5
cdr3_nt: TGTGCCAGCAGTGAATACGGCAATCAGCCCCAGCATTTT
cdr3_aa: CASSEYGNQPQHF

cdr3_length: 14
clone_size: .
v_call: TRBV6-1
d_call: .
j_call: TRBJ2-5
cdr3_nt: TGTGCCAGCAGTGAAGCGGGGCCCCAAGAGACCCAGTACTTC
cdr3_aa: CASSEAGPQETQYF

cdr3_length: 15
clone_size: .
v_call: TRBV4-1
d_call: .
j_call: TRBJ1-5
cdr3_nt: TGCGCCAGCAGCAACACCCTGAGTAGCAATCAGCCCCAGCATTTT
cdr3_aa: CASSNTLSSNQPQHF

cdr3_length: 18
clone_size: once
v_call: TRBV11-3
d_call: .
j_call: TRBJ2-2
cdr3_nt: TGTGCCAGCAGCTTAGACAGCGTTGGGGAAGTGAACACCGGGGAGCTGTTTTTT
cdr3_aa: CASSLDSVGEVNTGELFF

cdr3_length: 15
clone_size: .
v_call: TRBV7-3
d_call: TRBD2
j_call: TRBJ2-1
cdr3_nt: TGTGCCAGCAGCTTAAGACTAGCGGGGCCCAATGAGCAGTTCTTC
cdr3_aa: CASSLRLAGPNEQFF

cdr3_length: 11
clone_size: .
v_call: TRBV29-1
d_call: .
j_call: TRBJ1-1
cdr3_nt: TGCAGCGTGACACTGAACACTGAAGCTTTCTTT
cdr3_aa: CSVTLNTEAFF

cdr3_length: 17
clone_size: .
v_call: TRBV19
d_call: .
j_call: TRBJ1-1
cdr3_nt: TGTGCCAGTAGTATAGGCCGGGGCGCACAGTTGATCACTGAAGCTTTCTTT
cdr3_aa: CASSIGRGAQLITEAFF

cdr3_length: 16
clone_size: .
v_call: TRBV7-9
d_call: .
j_call: TRBJ1-5
cdr3_nt: TGTGCCAGCAGCTCGTGGACAGCTGATAGCAATCAGCCCCAGCATTTT
cdr3_aa: CASSSWTADSNQPQHF

cdr3_length: 16
clone_size: once
v_call: TRBV27
d_call: TRBD1
j_call: TRBJ2-2
cdr3_nt: TGTGCCAGCAGGGAACGGGACAGCCCTTTTGTGGGGGAGCTGTTTTTT
cdr3_aa: CASRERDSPFVGELFF

cdr3_length: 17
clone_size: .
v_call: TRBV14
d_call: TRBD1
j_call: TRBJ1-6
cdr3_nt: TGTGCCAGCAGCCAGAGGGACAGGGGGCCATATGCTTCACCCCTCCACTTT
cdr3_aa: CASSQRDRGPYASPLHF

cdr3_length: 17
clone_size: .
v_call: TRBV7-2
d_call: TRBD2
j_call: TRBJ2-1
cdr3_nt: TGTGCCAGCAGCCAGATTTCCGGGACTAGCTTTTACAATGAGCAGTTCTTC
cdr3_aa: CASSQISGTSFYNEQFF

cdr3_length: 15
clone_size: .
v_call: TRBV10-3
d_call: .
j_call: TRBJ1-4
cdr3_nt: TGTGCCATCAGTGAGTCGACTCAGGGAAATGAAAAACTGTTTTTT
cdr3_aa: CAISESTQGNEKLFF

cdr3_length: 13
clone_size: .
v_call: TRBV5-4
d_call: .
j_call: TRBJ1-2
cdr3_nt: TGTGCCAGCAGCTTTAACAGGGCAGGTGGCTACACCTTC
cdr3_aa: CASSFNRAGGYTF

cdr3_length: 15
clone_size: .
v_call: TRBV7-2
d_call: .
j_call: TRBJ1-6
cdr3_nt: TGTGCCAGCAGCTCTGGTCCGGGGGAGGGTTCACCCCTCCACTTT
cdr3_aa: CASSSGPGEGSPLHF

cdr3_length: 15
clone_size: .
v_call: TRBV19
d_call: TRBD2
j_call: TRBJ2-5
cdr3_nt: TGTGCCAGTAGGGGACTAGCGGGGGGGCGAGAGACCCAGTACTTC
cdr3_aa: CASRGLAGGRETQYF

cdr3_length: 16
clone_size: .
v_call: TRBV5-1
d_call: TRBD1
j_call: TRBJ2-4
cdr3_nt: TGCGCCAGCAGCTCTGAGGGGGCGCGGTCCCATAACATTCAGTACTTC
cdr3_aa: CASSSEGARSHNIQYF

cdr3_length: 14
clone_size: .
v_call: TRBV5-6
d_call: .
j_call: TRBJ1-2
cdr3_nt: TGTGCCAGCAGCTTGTGGGCAGGGGACTATGGCTACACCTTC
cdr3_aa: CASSLWAGDYGYTF

cdr3_length: 17
clone_size: .
v_call: TRBV5-6
d_call: TRBD1
j_call: TRBJ1-4
cdr3_nt: TGTGCCAGCAGCTTATCGAGATACAGGGGAGGAGATGAAAAACTGTTTTTT
cdr3_aa: CASSLSRYRGGDEKLFF

cdr3_length: 14
clone_size: .
v_call: TRBV6-6
d_call: TRBD1
j_call: TRBJ2-1
cdr3_nt: TGTGCCAGCGGGTACGACAGGGCCTACAATGAGCAGTTCTTC
cdr3_aa: CASGYDRAYNEQFF